These 5 T cell receptor beta chains came from one sample sequenced in a study of T cell responses to AZD1222 COVID-19 vaccine. Produced via immunoSEQ multiplex PCR; TCRdb's table is partial and in-frame only. The table shows roughly 120,000 clones, with 92% occurring only once. Material: peripheral blood, obtained 28 days after the second AZD1222 dose. These receptors originate from an adult who received the AZD1222 COVID-19 vaccine.

This chain connects TRBV7-9 to TRBJ1-6; 12 bases agree with TRBD1. Germline V gene data show CDR1 as SEHNR and CDR2 as FQNEAQ (reference sequence). The CDR3 is 18 amino acids. The V and J ends lost 5 bases and 3 bases, in that order; junction bases with no gene match: 8. The CDR3 region is CASSHPGTGGVYNSPLHF. The CDR3 bases are TGTGCCAGCAGCCACCCCGGGACAGGGGGCGTCTATAATTCACCCCTCCACTTT. Supplemented by reference TRBV7-9 and TRBJ1-6, the full variable domain reads DTGVSQNPRHKITKRGQNVTFRCDPISEHNRLYWYRQTLGQGPEFLTYFQNEAQLEKSRLLSDRFSAERPKGSFSTLEIQRTEQGDSAMYLCASSHPGTGGVYNSPLHFGNGTRLTVT.

This clone was observed a few times. The chain joins TRBV4-2 to TRBJ1-5; TRBD1 might be the D (6 bases). Germline CDR1 LGHNA, CDR2 YNFKEQ. CDR3 length: 15 residues. Trimming cost V 1 base and J 2 bases, with 9 bases left between them. CDR3 DNA sequence: TGTGCCAGCAGCCAAGGTTCAGGGGGCAATCAGCCCCAGCATTTT. Amino acid sequence: CASSQGSGGNQPQHF.

This chain joins TRBV7-9 and TRBJ2-7; 9 bases agree with TRBD1. V lost 1 base to trimming and J lost 7 bases; unmatched junction nucleotides: 8. The CDR3 sequence is 15 residues long. The germline CDR1 and CDR2 sequences are SEHNR and FQNEAQ (reference sequence). Here the CDR3 reads CASSLGLQGAREQYF. CDR3 nucleotide sequence: TGTGCCAGCAGCTTAGGATTACAGGGGGCGAGGGAGCAGTACTTC.

The chain couples TRBV9 to TRBJ2-4; 8 bases agree with TRBD2. This CDR3 has 15 residues. V was clipped by 0 bases and J by 4 bases; unmatched bases: 3. CDR1 and CDR2 (germline): SGDLS, YYNGEE. CDR3 in amino acids: CASSVDPSGKNIQYF. The CDR3 DNA reads as TGTGCCAGCAGCGTAGACCCTAGCGGGAAAAACATTCAGTACTTC.

The genes are TRBV2 and TRBJ2-5, with 8 bases fitting TRBD1. Germline V gene data show CDR1 as SNHLY and CDR2 as FYNNEI. The CDR3 contains 12 residues. Trimming removed 7 bases from V and 5 bases from J; junction bases left unmatched: 3. CDR3 bases: TGTGCCAGCAAGGACAGGGTCGAGACCCAGTACTTC. The encoded protein is CASKDRVETQYF.